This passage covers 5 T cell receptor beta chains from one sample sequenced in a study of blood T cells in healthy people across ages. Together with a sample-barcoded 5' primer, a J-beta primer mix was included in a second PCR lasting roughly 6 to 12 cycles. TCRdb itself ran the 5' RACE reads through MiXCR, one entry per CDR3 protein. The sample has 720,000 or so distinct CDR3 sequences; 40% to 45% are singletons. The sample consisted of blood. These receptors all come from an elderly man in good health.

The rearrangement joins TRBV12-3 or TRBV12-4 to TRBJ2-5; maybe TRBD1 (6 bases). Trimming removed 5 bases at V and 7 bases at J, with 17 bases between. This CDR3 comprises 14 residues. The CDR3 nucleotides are TGTGCCAGCAGTCCTAACAGGGCTGGACGGACCCAGTACTTC. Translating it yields CASSPNRAGRTQYF.

The CDR3 here is CASSGRDRLTYEQYF. The CDR3 region has the DNA TGTGCCAGCAGTGGCCGGGACAGGCTTACCTACGAGCAGTACTTC. The chain employs TRBV28 and TRBJ2-7, with 8 bases matching TRBD1. The CDR3 has 15 amino acids. Germline CDR1 is MDHEN and CDR2 is SYDVKM. Trimming cost V 5 bases and J 2 bases; bases outside gene matches: 8. Full variable domain (missing parts from reference TRBV28 and TRBJ2-7): DVKVTQSSRYLVKRTGEKVFLECVQDMDHENMFWYRQDPGLGLRLIYFSYDVKMKEKGDIPEGYSVSREKKERFSLILESASTNQTSMYLCASSGRDRLTYEQYFGPGTRLTVT.

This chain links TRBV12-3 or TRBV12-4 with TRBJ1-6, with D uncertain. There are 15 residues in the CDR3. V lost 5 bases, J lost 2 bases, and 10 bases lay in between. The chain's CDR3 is CASSRVSPYNSPLHF. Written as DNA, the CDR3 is TGTGCCAGCAGTCGAGTCAGCCCCTATAATTCACCCCTCCACTTT.

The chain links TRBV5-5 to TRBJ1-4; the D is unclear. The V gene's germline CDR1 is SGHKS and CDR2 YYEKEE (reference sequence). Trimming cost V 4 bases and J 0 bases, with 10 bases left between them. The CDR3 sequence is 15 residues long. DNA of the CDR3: TGTGCCAGCAGCCGTGAACATGCAACTAATGAAAAACTGTTTTTT. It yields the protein CASSREHATNEKLFF.

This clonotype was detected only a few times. The CDR3 nucleotides read TGTGCCAGTAACCCAGGCATTGTGAGTAGCGGGATCCGCTCCTACAATGAGCAGTTCTTC. Protein sequence: CASNPGIVSSGIRSYNEQFF. The rearrangement links TRBV7-2 to TRBJ2-1; 8 nucleotides match TRBD2. CDR3 length: 20 amino acids. Germline V CDR1 and CDR2: SGHTA, FQGNSA. The V gene end was trimmed by 9 bases and the J gene end by 0 bases; junction bases not matched to a gene: 22.